Below, one T cell receptor beta chain is given with its context. The table came from immunoSEQ multiplex PCR; TCRdb's copy has only in-frame clones and leaves some out. Here the sample spans around 140,000 clones, approximately 80% being singletons. This sample was included in a study of blood T cell repertoires in COVID-19. In the study overall: Sample material is recorded as cDNA or gDNA derived from T cells, B-cell-depleted T cells, or PBMCs.

The CDR3 has 15 amino acids. Germline-derived CDR1 and CDR2 are SGHTA and FQGNSA. V lost 2 bases and J lost 0, with 10 bases in between. This TCR derives from an older woman with active or convalescent COVID-19. Sequencing was performed on peripheral blood. The V and J genes are TRBV7-2 and TRBJ1-1, with D possibly being TRBD1 (5 bases). CDR3 region: CASSLNGGMNTEAFF. As DNA, the CDR3 is TGTGCCAGCAGCTTAAACGGGGGTATGAACACTGAAGCTTTCTTT.